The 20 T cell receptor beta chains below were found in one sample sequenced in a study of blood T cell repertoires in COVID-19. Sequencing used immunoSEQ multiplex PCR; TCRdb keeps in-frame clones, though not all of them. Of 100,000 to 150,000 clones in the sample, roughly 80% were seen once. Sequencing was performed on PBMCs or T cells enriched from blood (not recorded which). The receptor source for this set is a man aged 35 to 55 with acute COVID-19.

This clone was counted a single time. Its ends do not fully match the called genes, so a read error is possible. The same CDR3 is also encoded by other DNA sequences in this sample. CDR3 in amino acids: CASSQALGLAGGNEQFF. CDR3 sequence (DNA): TGCGCCAGCAGCCAAGCTTTGGGACTAGCGGGGGGGAATGAGCAGTTCTTC. The V gene is TRBV3-1 (or the pseudogene TRBV3-2), the J gene TRBJ2-1; 16 positions match TRBD2. Germline CDR1 reads LGHDT; CDR2 reads YNNKEL (reference sequence). This CDR3 is 17 amino acids long.

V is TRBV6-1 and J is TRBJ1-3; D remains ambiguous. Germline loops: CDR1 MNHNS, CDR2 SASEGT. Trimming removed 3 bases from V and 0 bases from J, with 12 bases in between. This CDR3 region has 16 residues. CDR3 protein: CASSDDASISGNTIYF. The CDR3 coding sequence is TGTGCCAGCAGTGATGATGCCTCTATCTCTGGAAACACCATATATTTT.

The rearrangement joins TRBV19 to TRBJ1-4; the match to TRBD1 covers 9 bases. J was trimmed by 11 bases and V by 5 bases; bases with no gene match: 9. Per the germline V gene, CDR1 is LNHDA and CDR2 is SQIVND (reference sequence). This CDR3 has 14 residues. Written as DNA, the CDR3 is TGTGCCAGTAGTGGCGGGACAGGGTATGGGAAACTGTTTTTT. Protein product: CASSGGTGYGKLFF.

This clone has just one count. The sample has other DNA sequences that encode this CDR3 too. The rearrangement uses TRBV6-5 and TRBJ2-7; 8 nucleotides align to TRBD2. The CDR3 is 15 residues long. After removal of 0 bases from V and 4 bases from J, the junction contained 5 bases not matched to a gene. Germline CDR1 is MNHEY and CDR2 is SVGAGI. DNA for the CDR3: TGTGCCAGCAGTTACTCCACTAGCGGAGGGTACGAGCAGTACTTC. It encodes CASSYSTSGGYEQYF.

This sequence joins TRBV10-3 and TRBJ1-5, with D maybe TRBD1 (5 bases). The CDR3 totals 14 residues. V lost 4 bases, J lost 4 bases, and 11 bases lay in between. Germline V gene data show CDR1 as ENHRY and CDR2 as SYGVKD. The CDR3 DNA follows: TGTGCCATCAGTGCCGACGGGGGGAATCAGCCCCAGCATTTT. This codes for CAISADGGNQPQHF.

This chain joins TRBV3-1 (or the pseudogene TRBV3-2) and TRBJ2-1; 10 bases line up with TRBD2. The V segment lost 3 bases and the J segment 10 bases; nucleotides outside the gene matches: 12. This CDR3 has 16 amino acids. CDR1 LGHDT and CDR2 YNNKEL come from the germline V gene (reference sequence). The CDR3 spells CASSQPWGSGGYEQFF. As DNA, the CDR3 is TGTGCCAGCAGCCAGCCCTGGGGTAGCGGGGGGTACGAGCAGTTCTTC.

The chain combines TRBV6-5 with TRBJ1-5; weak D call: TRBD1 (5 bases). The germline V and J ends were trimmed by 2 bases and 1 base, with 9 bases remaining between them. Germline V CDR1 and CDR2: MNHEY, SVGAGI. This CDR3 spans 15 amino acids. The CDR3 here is CASSYGGSSNQPQHF. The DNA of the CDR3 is TGTGCCAGCAGTTACGGGGGGAGCAGCAATCAGCCCCAGCATTTT.

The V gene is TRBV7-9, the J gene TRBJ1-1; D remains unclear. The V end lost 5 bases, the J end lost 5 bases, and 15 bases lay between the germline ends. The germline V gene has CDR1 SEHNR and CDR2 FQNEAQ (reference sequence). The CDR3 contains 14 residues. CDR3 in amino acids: CASSPLTAGTEAFF. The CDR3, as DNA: TGTGCCAGCAGCCCTTTGACGGCGGGAACTGAAGCTTTCTTT.

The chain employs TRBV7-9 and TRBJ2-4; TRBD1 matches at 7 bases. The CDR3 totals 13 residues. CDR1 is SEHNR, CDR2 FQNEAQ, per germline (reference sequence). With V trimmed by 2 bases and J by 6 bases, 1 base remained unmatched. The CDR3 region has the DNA TGTGCCAGCAGCTTACGGACAGGAAACATTCAGTACTTC. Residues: CASSLRTGNIQYF.

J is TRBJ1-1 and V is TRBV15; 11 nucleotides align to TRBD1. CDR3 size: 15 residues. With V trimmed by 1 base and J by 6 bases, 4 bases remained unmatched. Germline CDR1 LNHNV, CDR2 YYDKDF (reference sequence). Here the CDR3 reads CATSRGRDRGSEAFF. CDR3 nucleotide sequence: TGTGCCACCAGCAGAGGAAGGGACAGGGGGTCTGAAGCTTTCTTT.

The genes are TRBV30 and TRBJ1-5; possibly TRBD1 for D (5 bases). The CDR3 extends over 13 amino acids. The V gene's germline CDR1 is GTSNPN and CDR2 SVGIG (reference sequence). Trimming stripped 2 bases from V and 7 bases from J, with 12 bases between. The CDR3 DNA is TGTGCCTGGAGTTTCAGGGAAAACCAGCCCCAGCATTTT. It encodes CAWSFRENQPQHF.

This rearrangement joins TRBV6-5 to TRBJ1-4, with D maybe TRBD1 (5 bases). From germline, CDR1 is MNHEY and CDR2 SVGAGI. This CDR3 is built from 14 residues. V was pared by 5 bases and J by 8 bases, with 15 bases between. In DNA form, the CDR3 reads TGTGCCAGCAGTACCCGGGGGGGAAAGGAAAAACTGTTTTTT. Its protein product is CASSTRGGKEKLFF.

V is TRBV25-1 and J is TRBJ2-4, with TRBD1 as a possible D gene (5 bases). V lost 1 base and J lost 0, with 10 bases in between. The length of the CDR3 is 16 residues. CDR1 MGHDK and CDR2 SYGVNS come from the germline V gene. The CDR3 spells CASSESGLLAKNIQYF. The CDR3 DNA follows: TGTGCCAGCAGTGAATCAGGGCTTCTAGCCAAAAACATTCAGTACTTC.

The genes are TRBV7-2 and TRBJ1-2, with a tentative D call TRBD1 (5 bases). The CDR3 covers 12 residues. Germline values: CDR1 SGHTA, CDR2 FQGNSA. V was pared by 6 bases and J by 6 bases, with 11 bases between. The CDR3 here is CASSSAGHGYTF. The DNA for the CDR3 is TGTGCCAGCAGTTCAGCGGGGCATGGCTACACCTTC.

CDR3 loop: CASGRGFMGTGELFF. DNA of the CDR3: TGTGCCAGCGGTCGGGGGTTTATGGGCACCGGGGAGCTGTTTTTT. The chain is built from TRBV11-2 and TRBJ2-2, with D perhaps matching TRBD2 (6 bases). The CDR3 is 15 amino acids. CDR1 is SGHAT, CDR2 FQNNGV, per germline. Trimming removed 8 bases at V and 4 bases at J, with 17 bases between.

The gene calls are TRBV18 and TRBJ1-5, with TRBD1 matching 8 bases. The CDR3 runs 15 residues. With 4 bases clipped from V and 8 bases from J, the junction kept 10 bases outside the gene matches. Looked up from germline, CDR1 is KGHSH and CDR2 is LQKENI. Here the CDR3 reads CASSQTQGGREPQHF. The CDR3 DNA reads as TGTGCCAGCTCACAAACACAGGGGGGTCGTGAGCCCCAGCATTTT.

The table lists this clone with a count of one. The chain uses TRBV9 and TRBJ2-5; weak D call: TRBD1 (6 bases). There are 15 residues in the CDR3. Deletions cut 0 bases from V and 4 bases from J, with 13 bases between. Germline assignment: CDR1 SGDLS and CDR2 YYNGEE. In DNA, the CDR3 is TGTGCCAGCAGCGTAGAGCCCCAGGGGTCAGAGACCCAGTACTTC. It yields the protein CASSVEPQGSETQYF.

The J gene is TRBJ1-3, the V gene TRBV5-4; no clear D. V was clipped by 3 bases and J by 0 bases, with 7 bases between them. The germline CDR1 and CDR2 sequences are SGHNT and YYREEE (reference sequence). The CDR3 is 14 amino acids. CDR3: CASSSPLSGNTIYF. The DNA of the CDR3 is TGTGCCAGCAGCTCCCCTCTCTCTGGAAACACCATATATTTT.

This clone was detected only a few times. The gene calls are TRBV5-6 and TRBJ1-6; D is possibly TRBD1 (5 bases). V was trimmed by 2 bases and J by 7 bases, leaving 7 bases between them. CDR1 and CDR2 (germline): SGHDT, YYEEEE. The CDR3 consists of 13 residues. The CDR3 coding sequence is TGTGCCAGCAGCTTTGGGGGGAATTCACCCCTCCACTTT. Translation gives CASSFGGNSPLHF.

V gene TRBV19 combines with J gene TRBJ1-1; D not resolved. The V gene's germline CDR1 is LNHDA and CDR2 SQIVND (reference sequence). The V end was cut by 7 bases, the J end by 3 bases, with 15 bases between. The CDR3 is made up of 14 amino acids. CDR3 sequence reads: CASISGLEYTEAFF. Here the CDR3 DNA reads TGTGCCAGTATTTCGGGTCTCGAATACACTGAAGCTTTCTTT. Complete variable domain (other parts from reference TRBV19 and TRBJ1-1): DGGITQSPKYLFRKEGQNVTLSCEQNLNHDAMYWYRQDPGQGLRLIYYSQIVNDFQKGDIAEGYSVSREKKESFPLTVTSAQKNPTAFYLCASISGLEYTEAFFGQGTRLTVV.